A selection of T cell receptor beta chains follows, all from one sample in a study of blood T cell repertoires in COVID-19. Assay used: immunoSEQ multiplex PCR; TCRdb lists only in-frame clones, some missing. The profile shows tens of thousands of clones, about 88% of them singletons. The source material was peripheral blood. These receptors originate from a man aged 65-85 years with active COVID-19. Each CDR3 is given with its conserved first and last residue. The order of the fields is D gene, clone size, V gene, J gene, CDR3 DNA, CDR3 protein. A D gene is named only where the DNA matches it firmly. Clone size is shown for a subset of rows, as once, few, many or a class of expanded clone.

-	-	TRBV7-9	TRBJ2-3	TGTGCCAGCAGCCCTCTAGGGGGTGATACGCAGTATTTT	CASSPLGGDTQYF
TRBD1	-	TRBV5-5	TRBJ2-1	TGTGCCAGCAGCTTGGGACAGGGGTACCACAATGAGCAGTTCTTC	CASSLGQGYHNEQFF
-	-	TRBV28	TRBJ1-2	TGTGCCAGCAGTAGGGGCTATGGCTACACCTTC	CASSRGYGYTF
-	-	TRBV18	TRBJ1-5	TGTGCCAGCTCACTCCAAGGGGCTAGCAATCAGCCCCAGCATTTT	CASSLQGASNQPQHF
-	few	TRBV6-2/TRBV6-3	TRBJ1-2	TGTGCCAGCAGTTGGGAGATGGAATATGGCTACACCTTC	CASSWEMEYGYTF
TRBD1	-	TRBV28	TRBJ1-1	TGTGCCAGCACCACCCCCGACAGGGGTGAAGCTTTCTTT	CASTTPDRGEAFF
-	-	TRBV13	TRBJ2-2	TGTGCCAGCAGGCCAGGGGCGAACACCGGGGAGCTGTTTTTT	CASRPGANTGELFF
TRBD1	-	TRBV10-3	TRBJ1-2	TGTGCCATCAGTGTGGGACAGGGAGCTAACTATGGCTACACCTTC	CAISVGQGANYGYTF
-	-	TRBV27	TRBJ1-2	TGTGCCAGCAGTTTATACCGAGGCGCAGCTGGCTACACCTTC	CASSLYRGAAGYTF
-	-	TRBV30	TRBJ1-1	TGTGCCTGGACCTATGGGGGCAGCATAAAAGCTTTCTTT	CAWTYGGSIKAFF
TRBD2	-	TRBV18	TRBJ2-7	TGTGCCAGCTCAGCGACTAGCGGGGGATCCTACGAGCAGTACTTC	CASSATSGGSYEQYF
-	-	TRBV19	TRBJ2-3	TGTGCCAGTAAGACATCAAGCACAGATACGCAGTATTTT	CASKTSSTDTQYF
TRBD2	-	TRBV24-1	TRBJ2-3	TGTGCCACCAGTGAGGGACTAGCGGGGGCCCGCACAGATACGCAGTATTTT	CATSEGLAGARTDTQYF
-	-	TRBV5-1	TRBJ1-5	TGCGCCAGCAGCGCGGATAGCAATCAGCCCCAGCATTTT	CASSADSNQPQHF
-	-	TRBV9	TRBJ2-5	TGTGCCAGCAGCGAGTCGGGGGGCCGACTTAAGACCCAGTACTTC	CASSESGGRLKTQYF